This entry lists 3 T cell receptor beta chains sequenced from one sample in a study of regulatory and conventional T cells in RAG deficiency. TCRdb keeps only in-frame clones here, not all; method: immunoSEQ multiplex PCR. The sample has some 7,700 clones, around 93% seen once; the top ten hold 1.5%. Genomic DNA came from blood regulatory T cells gated CD4+ CD25-high CD127-low. These same records also appear under a second study, on regulatory T cells. That paper adds: Amplification used 52 TRBV primers and 13 TRBJ primers.

Material: CD127- CD25+ CD4+ Tregs sorted from blood. The receptors here all came from a human donor in good health.

The rearrangement joins TRBV5-4 to TRBJ1-1, with 7 bases fitting TRBD1. There are 14 residues in the CDR3. Looked up from germline, CDR1 is SGHNT and CDR2 is YYREEE (reference sequence). Trimming removed 3 bases from V and 9 bases from J; junction bases left unmatched: 11. The CDR3 reads CASSSQGGDQKAFF. DNA for the CDR3: TGTGCCAGCAGCTCTCAGGGGGGAGATCAGAAAGCTTTCTTT.

This clone was detected once. One end of the junction varies from germline; a read error may be responsible. The chain joins TRBV18 to TRBJ2-3; 10 nucleotides agree with TRBD1. The CDR3 extends over 17 amino acids. Germline CDR1 and CDR2: KGHSH and LQKENI. CDR3 in DNA: TGTGCCAGCTCACGCGACCTCTCCGGGACAGGGGCAGATATGCAGTATTTT. It codes for CASSRDLSGTGADMQYF.

The chain couples TRBV6-5 to TRBJ1-1; TRBD1 aligns across 7 bases. Germline loops: CDR1 MNHEY, CDR2 SVGAGI. The V and J ends lost 4 bases and 4 bases, in that order; junction bases with no gene match: 9. The CDR3 loop spans 15 amino acids. The CDR3 sequence: CASSSPRSGGTEAFF. The CDR3 DNA sequence: TGTGCCAGCAGTTCTCCACGCTCAGGGGGCACTGAAGCTTTCTTT.